This T cell receptor beta chain comes out of a study of radiotherapy plus CTLA-4 blockade in lung cancer. Study at large: Disease control was achieved by 31% of patients, and objective responses by 15% to 20%.

Broader study findings: Clones derived from tumor TCRs expanded in blood after radiotherapy plus ipilimumab. In blood, early T cell clone dynamics reportedly predicted response best, together with interferon-beta.

The CDR3 loop spans 14 amino acids. Germline CDR1 and CDR2: KGHSH and LQKENI. V shed 3 bases and J 5 bases; nucleotides not matched to a gene: 3. Profiling relied on immunoSEQ multiplex PCR, and the TCRdb table lists in-frame clones only, not all of them. The sample records approximately 28,000 clones, about 76% being singletons. Details on this clone: As yet, its antigen is unknown.

Patients with chemo-refractory metastatic non-small-cell lung cancer received focal radiation plus CTLA-4 blockade with ipilimumab. The chain employs TRBV18 and TRBJ2-7, with TRBD1 matching 11 bases. The source material was peripheral blood, sampled from a patient treated with radiotherapy plus ipilimumab. This TCR was recovered from a human donor with non-small cell lung cancer that progressed on radiotherapy plus ipilimumab. The chain's CDR3 is CASSPGTGGDEQYF. In nucleotides, the CDR3 is TGTGCCAGCTCACCCGGGACAGGGGGAGACGAGCAGTACTTC.